This TCR beta chain derives from a study of blood T cell repertoires in COVID-19. CDR1 SGHTA and CDR2 FQGNSA come from the germline V gene. V gave up 5 bases and J gave up 9 bases, with 14 bases separating them. This CDR3 has 13 residues. The method was immunoSEQ multiplex PCR; TCRdb's version includes in-frame clones alone and lacks a portion of them. The repertoire includes 150,000 to 200,000 clones, more than 70% of them detected once, and roughly 4% sits in the top ten. The J gene is TRBJ2-1, the V gene TRBV7-2; tentative D call: TRBD2 (5 bases). Sequencing was done on a sample of peripheral blood. This TCR derives from a woman aged 30 to 39 with acute or convalescent COVID-19. The CDR3 spells CASSPLAVGEQFF. CDR3 coding DNA: TGTGCCAGCAGCCCGCTAGCAGTGGGTGAGCAGTTCTTC. Full variable domain (rest looked up from reference TRBV7-2 and TRBJ2-1): GAGVSQSPSNKVTEKGKDVELRCDPISGHTALYWYRQSLGQGLEFLIYFQGNSAPDKSGLPSDRFSAERTGGSVSTLTIQRTQQEDSAVYLCASSPLAVGEQFFGPGTRLTVL.